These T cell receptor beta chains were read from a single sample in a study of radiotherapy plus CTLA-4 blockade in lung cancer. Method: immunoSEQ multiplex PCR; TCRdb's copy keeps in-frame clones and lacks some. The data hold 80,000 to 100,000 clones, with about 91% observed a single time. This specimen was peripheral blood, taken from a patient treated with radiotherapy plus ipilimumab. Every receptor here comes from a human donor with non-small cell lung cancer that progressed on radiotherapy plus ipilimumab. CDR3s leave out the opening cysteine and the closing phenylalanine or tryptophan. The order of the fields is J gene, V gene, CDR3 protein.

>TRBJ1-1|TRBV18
ASSQRKPNAEAL
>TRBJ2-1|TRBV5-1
ASSLEDRPYNEQF
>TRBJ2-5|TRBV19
ATGTTDRETQY
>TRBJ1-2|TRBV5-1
ASSREGQGGSFGYT
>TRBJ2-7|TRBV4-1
ASSPAGTRHYEQY
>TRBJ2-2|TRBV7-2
ASSLGQLANTGELF
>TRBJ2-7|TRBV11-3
ASSSSSYEQY
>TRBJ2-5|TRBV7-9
ASSLGQGAPETQY
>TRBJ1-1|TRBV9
ASSVGWRGNTEAF
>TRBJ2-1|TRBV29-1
SVNDHLAEQF
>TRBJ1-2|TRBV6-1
ASSEANTIYGYT
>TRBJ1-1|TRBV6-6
ASGEVGLNTEAF
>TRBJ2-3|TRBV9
ASSVGTPGTQY
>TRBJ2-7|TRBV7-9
ASSLVRDEQY
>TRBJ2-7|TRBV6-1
ASSSSRLNYEQY
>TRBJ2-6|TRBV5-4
ASSATGTRSSGANVLT
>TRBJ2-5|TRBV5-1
ASRPHSLTLETQY
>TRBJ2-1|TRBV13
ASSTPTIGGEGNEQF
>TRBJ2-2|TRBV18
ASSTLRTANTGELF
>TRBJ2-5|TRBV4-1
ASSQGEGETQY
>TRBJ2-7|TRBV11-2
ASSAQLLLRSGSVGEQY
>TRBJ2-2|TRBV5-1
ASRTSGSDGGELF
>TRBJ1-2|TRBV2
ASSVQGTYGYT
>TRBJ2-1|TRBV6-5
ASSYSGGASRNEQF
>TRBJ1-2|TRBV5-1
ASSFDLEGYT
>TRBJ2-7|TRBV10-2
ASSVLAGGPEQY
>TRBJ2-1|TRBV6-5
ASSSLGSFIRNEQF
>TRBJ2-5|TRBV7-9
ASSYRSETQY
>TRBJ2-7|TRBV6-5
ASSPPGTGAYEQY
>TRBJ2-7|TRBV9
ASSVGTRDTEQY
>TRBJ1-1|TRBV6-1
ASRGREISEAF
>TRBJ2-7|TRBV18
ASSPNVGDEQY
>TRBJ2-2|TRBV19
ASSIQETLTLNTGELF